The next 17 T cell receptor beta chains were all read from a single sample in a study of T cell responses to AZD1222 COVID-19 vaccine. The protocol was immunoSEQ multiplex PCR, while the TCRdb copy is restricted to in-frame clones and leaves out a portion. Counted here are about 91,000 clones, more than 85% occurring once; the ten biggest clones make up roughly 3.1%. The sample in question was peripheral blood, obtained 28 days after the second AZD1222 dose. These receptors originate from an adult who received the AZD1222 COVID-19 vaccine.

The chain has TRBV19 and TRBJ1-3; the D is unclear. The V end was cut by 1 base, the J end by 0 bases, with 10 bases between. Germline lookup yields CDR1 LNHDA and CDR2 SQIVND (reference sequence). The CDR3 extends over 16 amino acids. CDR3 coding DNA: TGTGCCAGTAGTATAGGTTCAAGCTACTCTGGAAACACCATATATTTT. This translates into CASSIGSSYSGNTIYF.

This chain joins TRBV9 and TRBJ2-3; 10 bases align to TRBD2. CDR3 size: 14 residues. Germline CDR1 and CDR2: SGDLS and YYNGEE. J was trimmed by 4 bases and V by 3 bases; bases with no gene match: 2. For the CDR3, the DNA is TGTGCCAGCAGCGGAGCGGGGGGGTCAGATACGCAGTATTTT. This sequence encodes CASSGAGGSDTQYF.

V gene TRBV5-5 combines with J gene TRBJ1-5; the D is unclear. This CDR3 contains 16 residues. Per germline, CDR1 SGHKS and CDR2 YYEKEE (reference sequence). The V gene lost 0 bases and the J gene lost 2 bases, with 12 bases spanning the gap. CDR3 bases: TGTGCCAGCAGCTTGGTAACTGGGCCGGGCAATCAGCCCCAGCATTTT. This codes for CASSLVTGPGNQPQHF.

The chain couples TRBV9 to TRBJ2-7; 14 positions agree with TRBD2. With V trimmed by 4 bases and J by 3 bases, 3 bases remained unmatched. This CDR3 is 15 amino acids long. Germline V gene data show CDR1 as SGDLS and CDR2 as YYNGEE. The CDR3 loop is CASSPGLAGGYEQYF. For the CDR3, the DNA is TGTGCCAGCAGCCCTGGACTAGCGGGGGGCTACGAGCAGTACTTC.

The V call is TRBV20-1, the J call TRBJ2-7; a weak D match, TRBD2 (5 bases). CDR1 and CDR2 (germline): DFQATT, SNEGSKA (reference sequence). The length of the CDR3 is 11 residues. The germline V and J ends were trimmed by 6 bases and 7 bases, with 13 bases remaining between them. The CDR3 coding sequence is TGCAGTGCCCCACTAGTGCGGGAGCAGTACTTC. Amino acid sequence: CSAPLVREQYF.

J is TRBJ1-4 and V is TRBV28, with TRBD1 matching 9 bases. The germline V gene has CDR1 MDHEN and CDR2 SYDVKM. V shed 6 bases, J shed 8 bases, and the junction held 7 bases outside the gene matches. The CDR3 covers 14 residues. CDR3 amino acids: CASREDRGGEKLFF. The CDR3, as DNA: TGTGCCAGCAGGGAAGACAGGGGGGGCGAAAAACTGTTTTTT.

The chain carries TRBV4-3 and TRBJ1-2; D unresolved. The CDR3 covers 18 residues. Trimming cost V 0 bases and J 0 bases, with 17 bases left between them. Germline values: CDR1 LGHNA, CDR2 YSLEER. The CDR3 nucleotides read TGCGCCAGCAGCCAAGATAGCGCAGCGGCGGGCGCTAACTATGGCTACACCTTC. It yields the protein CASSQDSAAAGANYGYTF.

This chain joins TRBV7-8 and TRBJ2-1; D unclear. Germline V gene data show CDR1 as SGHVS and CDR2 as FQNEAQ. Deletions cut 4 bases from V and 6 bases from J, with 19 bases between. The CDR3 spans 16 residues. CDR3 sequence (DNA): TGTGCCAGCAGCTACCCCTCTGGATCGTCGGGCAATGAGCAGTTCTTC. Translating gives CASSYPSGSSGNEQFF.

V gene TRBV9 combines with J gene TRBJ1-2; the D gene is possibly TRBD1 (5 bases). Trimming took off 0 bases at V and 8 bases at J, with 17 bases between the two ends. The CDR3 sequence is 15 residues long. The germline V gene encodes CDR1 SGDLS and CDR2 YYNGEE. The DNA for the CDR3 is TGTGCCAGCAGCGTAGAGGGCAGGGCCTCTGACGGCTACACCTTC. The encoded protein is CASSVEGRASDGYTF.

The chain joins TRBV25-1 to TRBJ1-2; the D gene is possibly TRBD1 (5 bases). Germline lookup yields CDR1 MGHDK and CDR2 SYGVNS. With 3 bases removed from V and 4 bases from J, the gap between germline ends came to 12 bases. The CDR3 length is 14 residues. CDR3 nucleotide sequence: TGTGCCAGCAGTGACCCTGGGGGGATCTATGGCTACACCTTC. Translating gives CASSDPGGIYGYTF.

The chain combines TRBV2 with TRBJ1-1, with 7 bases matching TRBD1. J was trimmed by 1 base and V by 10 bases; bases with no gene match: 6. Germline V CDR1 and CDR2: SNHLY, FYNNEI. The CDR3 length is 13 residues. Written as DNA, the CDR3 is TGTGCCACCTCGGGACAGACGAACACTGAAGCTTTCTTT. Translating it yields CATSGQTNTEAFF.

The V call is TRBV30, the J call TRBJ2-1; a weak D match, TRBD2 (5 bases). This CDR3 has 14 amino acids. Trimming shortened V by 1 base and J by 6 bases, and 13 bases separated the two germline ends. In germline, CDR1 is GTSNPN, CDR2 SVGIG (reference sequence). CDR3 nucleotide sequence: TGTGCCTGGAGTGAAGGTTCCGGGGTCAATGAGCAGTTCTTC. Translation: CAWSEGSGVNEQFF.

The V call is TRBV18, the J call TRBJ1-1; no clear D. CDR3 length equals 13 residues. Trimming left V 8 bases short and J 4 bases short, with 14 bases between. The germline CDR1 and CDR2 sequences are KGHSH and LQKENI. This CDR3 reads CASTFSEGTEAFF. CDR3 coding DNA: TGTGCCAGCACGTTCTCAGAAGGCACTGAAGCTTTCTTT.

This clone was seen a single time. The chain has TRBV7-9 and TRBJ2-1, with TRBD1 identical over 7 bases. Per germline, CDR1 SEHNR and CDR2 FQNEAQ (reference sequence). The CDR3 spans 12 residues. The ends lost 5 bases at V and 8 bases at J; junction bases unmatched: 3. CDR3 residues: CASSPQGYEQFF. The CDR3 bases are TGTGCCAGCAGCCCACAGGGGTATGAGCAGTTCTTC.

The chain combines TRBV7-3 with TRBJ2-2, with D hard to call. The germline V gene has CDR1 SGHTA and CDR2 FQGTGA. Trimming took 4 bases from V and 1 from J, leaving 4 bases between them. The CDR3 extends over 13 amino acids. This chain's CDR3 is CASSSLNTGELFF. CDR3 coding DNA: TGTGCCAGCAGCTCACTGAACACCGGGGAGCTGTTTTTT.

The chain couples TRBV15 to TRBJ1-5, with 7 bases that match TRBD1. This CDR3 has 18 residues. The trim removed 0 bases at V and 0 bases at J, leaving 8 bases unmatched. From germline, CDR1 is LNHNV and CDR2 YYDKDF (reference sequence). This CDR3 reads CATSRELGQPYSNQPQHF. As DNA, the CDR3 is TGTGCCACCAGCAGAGAGTTGGGACAGCCCTATAGCAATCAGCCCCAGCATTTT.

The rearrangement uses TRBV6-5 and TRBJ2-5; 14 bases match TRBD2. There are 16 residues in the CDR3. Germline V lookup: CDR1 MNHEY, CDR2 SVGAGI. Trimming removed 4 bases from V and 9 bases from J; junction bases left unmatched: 10. The CDR3 DNA reads TGTGCCAGCAGTTCCCGAAGACTAGCGGGGGGGGCCGCCCAGTACTTC. Its protein is CASSSRRLAGGAAQYF.